A single sample is the source of the 13 T cell receptor beta chains below, sequenced in a study of Ad26.COV2.S vaccination and SARS-CoV-2 variants. Regarding treatment: around 19 received Ad26.COV2.S at low or high dose, single or two shots; 5 received placebo; per-sample allocation not given. Collection of the samples took place on day 63 after the first injection of vaccine or placebo. Data came from immunoSEQ multiplex PCR; TCRdb stores just in-frame clones and leaves some out. Here the sample spans around 450,000 clones, roughly 90% being singletons. This specimen was peripheral blood, taken in a trial of Ad26.COV2.S vaccine versus placebo. These receptors originate from a person aged 18 to 65 who received the Ad26.COV2.S COVID-19 vaccine or a placebo.

This chain links TRBV7-2 with TRBJ1-4, with 7 bases lining up with TRBD1. Germline CDR1 reads SGHTA; CDR2 reads FQGNSA. V lost 3 bases to trimming and J lost 3 bases; unmatched junction nucleotides: 7. The CDR3 sequence is 16 residues long. The CDR3 sequence: CASSFDRALANEKLFF. The CDR3 coding sequence is TGTGCCAGCAGCTTCGACAGGGCCTTGGCTAATGAAAAACTGTTTTTT.

This clone was recorded a few times. The chain is built from TRBV7-9 and TRBJ2-7; 10 positions agree with TRBD1. CDR1 and CDR2 from the germline V gene are SEHNR and FQNEAQ (reference sequence). J gave up 4 bases and V 1 base, and 10 bases lay outside the gene matches. The CDR3 extends over 17 amino acids. The CDR3 loop is CASSLVGTGVTGYEQYF. The CDR3 bases are TGTGCCAGCAGCTTAGTAGGGACAGGGGTAACGGGATACGAGCAGTACTTC.

This chain joins TRBV16 and TRBJ2-3; D remains unclear. This CDR3 spans 14 amino acids. V was shortened by 2 bases and J by 2 bases, with 8 bases between the two germline ends. Germline V gene lookup returns CDR1 KGHSY and CDR2 FQNENV. The CDR3 DNA reads as TGTGCCAGCAGCCAAGGCGGACCCACAGATACGCAGTATTTT. The encoded protein is CASSQGGPTDTQYF.

This clone came up once. Here the CDR3 DNA reads TGCGCCAGCAGCCCCGGCGGGGGGCGGTCCTACGAGCAGTACTTC. The encoded protein is CASSPGGGRSYEQYF. This chain joins TRBV4-1 and TRBJ2-7, with 8 bases identical to TRBD2. CDR1 is MGHRA and CDR2 is YSYEKL in the germline V gene. Trimming cost V 4 bases and J 1 base; bases outside gene matches: 6. This CDR3 has 15 residues.

V usage is TRBV11-2 and J usage is TRBJ2-1; 10 positions agree with TRBD2. V lost 1 base and J lost 5; bases outside the gene matches: 2. Germline values: CDR1 SGHAT, CDR2 FQNNGV. This CDR3 comprises 15 residues. Written as DNA, the CDR3 is TGTGCCAGCAGCTTAGTAGCGGGAGGAAACAATGAGCAGTTCTTC. Encoded protein: CASSLVAGGNNEQFF.

The V call is TRBV4-3, the J call TRBJ2-1, with 8 bases aligning to TRBD2. Germline-derived CDR1 and CDR2 are LGHNA and YSLEER. After removal of 6 bases from V and 5 bases from J, the junction contained 6 bases not matched to a gene. The CDR3 sequence is 14 residues long. As DNA, the CDR3 is TGCGCCAGCAGTTTGTCTAGCGGGCACAATGAGCAGTTCTTC. Its translation is CASSLSSGHNEQFF.

The chain combines TRBV7-8 with TRBJ1-1, with D possibly matching TRBD1 (5 bases). Trimming cost V 2 bases and J 4 bases, with 14 bases left between them. The CDR3 totals 15 residues. CDR1 SGHVS and CDR2 FQNEAQ come from the germline V gene. The CDR3 spells CASSLSGGRGTEAFF. Here the CDR3 DNA reads TGTGCCAGCAGCTTATCCGGGGGAAGAGGCACTGAAGCTTTCTTT. Variable domain in full (rest from reference TRBV7-8 and TRBJ1-1): GAGVSQSPRYKVAKRGQDVALRCDPISGHVSLFWYQQALGQGPEFLTYFQNEAQLDKSGLPSDRFFAERPEGSVSTLKIQRTQQEDSAVYLCASSLSGGRGTEAFFGQGTRLTVV.

The chain has TRBV6-6 and TRBJ2-3, with TRBD2 identical over 10 bases. Germline CDR1 is MNHNY and CDR2 is SVGAGI (reference sequence). J was trimmed by 6 bases and V by 6 bases; bases with no gene match: 12. The CDR3 is made up of 16 amino acids. The CDR3 here is CASRGLAGARPDTQYF. In nucleotides, the CDR3 is TGTGCCAGCAGGGGGCTAGCGGGGGCTCGACCCGATACGCAGTATTTT.

This chain uses TRBV9 with TRBJ2-1, with D unclear. Trimming removed 4 bases at V and 7 bases at J, with 15 bases between. Germline V gene sequence: CDR1 SGDLS, CDR2 YYNGEE. The CDR3 runs to 14 residues. The DNA for the CDR3 is TGTGCCAGCAGCCTCCGAAGCCAGGTTAATGAGCAGTTCTTC. It codes for CASSLRSQVNEQFF.

The chain uses TRBV24-1 and TRBJ1-1; the match to TRBD1 covers 7 bases. With 4 bases clipped from V and 5 bases from J, the junction kept 0 bases outside the gene matches. CDR1 is KGHDR, CDR2 SFDVKD, per germline. The CDR3 runs to 12 residues. The CDR3 DNA follows: TGTGCCACCAGTGAGACAGGGACTGAAGCTTTCTTT. Its protein product is CATSETGTEAFF.

This chain uses TRBV5-1 with TRBJ2-1; 7 positions match TRBD2. Germline V gene data show CDR1 as SGHRS and CDR2 as YFSETQ. The CDR3 spans 14 residues. V gave up 2 bases and J gave up 1 base; unmatched junction bases: 0. The CDR3: CASSFSGSYNEQFF. The CDR3 nucleotides read TGCGCCAGCAGCTTTAGCGGGTCCTACAATGAGCAGTTCTTC.

The chain combines TRBV6-5 with TRBJ2-3; 10 bases map to TRBD1. The CDR3 length is 15 residues. Trimming at V came to 5 bases and at J to 4 bases, leaving 6 bases not matched to a gene. Germline values: CDR1 MNHEY, CDR2 SVGAGI. The CDR3 spells CASSKRQGAADTQYF. Written as DNA, the CDR3 is TGTGCCAGCAGTAAAAGACAGGGGGCCGCAGATACGCAGTATTTT.

This rearrangement joins TRBV11-2 to TRBJ2-2, with TRBD2 matching over 13 bases. CDR1 SGHAT and CDR2 FQNNGV come from the germline V gene. This CDR3 contains 16 residues. With 4 bases clipped from V and 6 bases from J, the junction kept 5 bases outside the gene matches. The DNA for the CDR3 is TGTGCCAGCAGCTCGGGACTAGCGGGACTGGCCGGGGAGCTGTTTTTT. This gives the protein CASSSGLAGLAGELFF.